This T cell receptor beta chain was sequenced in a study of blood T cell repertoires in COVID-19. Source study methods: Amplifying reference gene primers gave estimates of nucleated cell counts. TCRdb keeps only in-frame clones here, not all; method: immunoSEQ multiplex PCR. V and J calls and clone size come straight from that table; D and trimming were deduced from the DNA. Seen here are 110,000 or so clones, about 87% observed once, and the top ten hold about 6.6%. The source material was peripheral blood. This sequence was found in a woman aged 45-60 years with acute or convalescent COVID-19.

The CDR3 bases are TGCGCCAGCAGCTTAGTCGGGGGAAGGTACACCGGGGAGCTGTTTTTT. Amino acid sequence: CASSLVGGRYTGELFF. This rearrangement joins TRBV5-1 to TRBJ2-2, with TRBD2 as a possible D gene (6 bases). Germline assignment: CDR1 SGHRS and CDR2 YFSETQ. The ends were cut back, 2 bases at V and 3 bases at J, with 14 bases in the middle. There are 16 residues in the CDR3. Together with reference TRBV5-1 and TRBJ2-2, the CDR3 gives the full variable domain: KAGVTQTPRYLIKTRGQQVTLSCSPISGHRSVSWYQQTPGQGLQFLFEYFSETQRNKGNFPGRFSGRQFSNSRSEMNVSTLELGDSALYLCASSLVGGRYTGELFFGEGSRLTVL.